The clone carrying this T cell receptor beta chain was detected once. What it binds is unknown. This sample was taken from a study of T cells in narcolepsy. The wider study: Healthy controls were enrolled alongside patients with narcolepsy type 1 or type 2.

Study-wide results and limits: Blood of same and different patients, but not healthy controls, reportedly held recurring autoreactive clonotypes.

Sequencing was performed with immunoSEQ multiplex PCR; in TCRdb, only in-frame clones are kept and a portion is missing. The sample has around 27,000 clones; approximately 80% are singletons. CDR3 size: 19 residues. This sequence originates from a human donor with narcolepsy. Material for sequencing was CD45RA- memory CD4+ T cells from PBMCs. This sequence joins TRBV1 and TRBJ2-7; the table's D call, TRBD2, has no DNA check behind it. TRBV1 is labeled a pseudogene. Written as DNA, the CDR3 is TGCACCAGCAGCCAAGATCTTAGCGAGGGTGGTTACATCCTGGACGAGCAGTACTTC. Its protein is CTSSQDLSEGGYILDEQYF.